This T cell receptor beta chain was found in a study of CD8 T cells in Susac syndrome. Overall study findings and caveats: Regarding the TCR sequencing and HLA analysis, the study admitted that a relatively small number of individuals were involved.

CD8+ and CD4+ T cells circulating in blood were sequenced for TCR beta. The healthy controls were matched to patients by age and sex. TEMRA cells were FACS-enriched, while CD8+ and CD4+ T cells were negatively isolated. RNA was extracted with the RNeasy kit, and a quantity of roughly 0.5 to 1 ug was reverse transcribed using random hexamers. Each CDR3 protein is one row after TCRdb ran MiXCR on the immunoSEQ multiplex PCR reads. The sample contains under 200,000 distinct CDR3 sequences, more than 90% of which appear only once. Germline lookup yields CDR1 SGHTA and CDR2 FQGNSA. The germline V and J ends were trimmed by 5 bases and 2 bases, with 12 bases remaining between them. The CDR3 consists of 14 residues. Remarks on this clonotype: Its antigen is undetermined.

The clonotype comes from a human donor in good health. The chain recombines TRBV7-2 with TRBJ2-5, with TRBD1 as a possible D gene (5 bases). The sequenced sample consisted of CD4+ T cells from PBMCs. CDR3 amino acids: CASSIRQIQETQYF. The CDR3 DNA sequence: TGTGCCAGCAGCATAAGACAGATTCAAGAGACCCAGTACTTC.